This T cell receptor (beta chain) emerged from a study of blood T cell repertoires in COVID-19. As originally analysed: Amplification with reference gene primers provided the estimates of nucleated cell counts. Data came from immunoSEQ multiplex PCR; TCRdb stores just in-frame clones and leaves some out. D and trimming were read from the DNA, whereas the V and J calls and clone size are those reported in that table. In the table there are approximately 100,000 clones, 65% to 90% of which are singletons. Participant-given clinical history determined each cohort assignment. Trimming removed 1 base from V and 7 bases from J, with 11 bases in between. Germline V gene data show CDR1 as LGHDT and CDR2 as YNNKEL (reference sequence). The CDR3 runs 15 residues.

The specimen sequenced was PBMCs or T cells enriched from blood (not recorded which). The clonotype originates from a woman in her forties or fifties who had recovered from COVID-19. The chain is built from TRBV3-1 (or the pseudogene TRBV3-2) and TRBJ1-6; no clear D. The chain's CDR3 is CASSQGRSNNSPLHF. For the CDR3, the DNA is TGTGCCAGCAGCCAAGGCAGGTCTAACAATTCACCCCTCCACTTT.